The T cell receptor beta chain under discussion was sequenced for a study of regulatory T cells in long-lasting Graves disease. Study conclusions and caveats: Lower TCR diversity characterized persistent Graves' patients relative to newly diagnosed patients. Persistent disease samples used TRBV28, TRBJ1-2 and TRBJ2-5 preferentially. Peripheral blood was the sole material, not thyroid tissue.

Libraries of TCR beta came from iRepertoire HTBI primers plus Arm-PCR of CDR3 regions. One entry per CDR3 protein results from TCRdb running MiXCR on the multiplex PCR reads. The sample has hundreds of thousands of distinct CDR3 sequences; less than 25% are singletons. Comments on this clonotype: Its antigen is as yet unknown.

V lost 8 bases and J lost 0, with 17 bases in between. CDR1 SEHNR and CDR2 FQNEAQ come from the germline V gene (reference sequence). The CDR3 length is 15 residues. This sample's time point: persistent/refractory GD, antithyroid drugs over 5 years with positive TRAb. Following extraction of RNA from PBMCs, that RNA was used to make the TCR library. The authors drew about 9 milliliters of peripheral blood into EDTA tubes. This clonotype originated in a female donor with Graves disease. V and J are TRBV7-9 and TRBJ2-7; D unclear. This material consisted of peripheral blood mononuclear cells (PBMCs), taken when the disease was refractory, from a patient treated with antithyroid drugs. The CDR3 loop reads CASDRNGQSSYEQYF. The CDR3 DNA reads TGTGCCAGCGACCGAAACGGCCAAAGCTCCTACGAGCAGTACTTC.